A selection of T cell receptor beta chains follows, all from one sample in a study of T cells after yellow fever vaccination. TCRdb ran MiXCR on the 5' RACE reads and lists one entry per CDR3 protein. The table includes fewer than 450,000 distinct CDR3 sequences, 9.5% to 13% detected once. The sequencing used PBMCs, collected on the day of the first yellow fever vaccination. Source of these receptors: a man aged 18 to 35 who received the YFV17D yellow fever vaccine. CDR3s include the opening cysteine and the closing phenylalanine or tryptophan. A D gene is named only where the DNA matches it firmly. Size is omitted from some rows. Given values are once, few, many or a class for expanded clones.

clone size,D gene,V gene,J gene,CDR3 protein,CDR3 DNA
few,.,TRBV5-1,TRBJ2-2,CASSSVGTTGELFF,TGCGCCAGCAGCTCGGTGGGCACCACCGGGGAGCTGTTTTTT
few,.,TRBV10-3,TRBJ1-2,CAISESRGNEGYTF,TGTGCCATCAGTGAGTCGCGGGGGAATGAGGGCTACACCTTC
.,.,TRBV5-1,TRBJ1-6,CASSLDFTEAYNSPLHF,TGCGCCAGCAGCTTGGACTTCACGGAGGCATATAATTCACCCCTCCACTTT
many,TRBD2,TRBV7-9,TRBJ2-1,CASSLTGGALSNEQFF,TGTGCCAGCAGCTTAACGGGGGGGGCATTGTCGAATGAGCAGTTCTTC
.,.,TRBV20-1,TRBJ2-7,CSARDPDRPYEQYF,TGCAGTGCTAGAGATCCAGACAGACCCTACGAGCAGTACTTC
few,.,TRBV28,TRBJ2-2,CASGGLAYTGELFF,TGTGCCAGCGGTGGCTTGGCCTACACCGGGGAGCTGTTTTTT
many,.,TRBV15,TRBJ2-2,CATSSQGSSQFFTGELFF,TGTGCCACCAGCAGCCAGGGGTCCTCTCAATTTTTTACCGGGGAGCTGTTTTTT
.,.,TRBV27,TRBJ1-5,CASSLSWREQPQHF,TGTGCCAGCAGTTTATCGTGGAGGGAACAGCCCCAGCATTTT
.,.,TRBV6-5,TRBJ1-6,CASNPWGANSPLHF,TGTGCCAGCAACCCTTGGGGCGCAAATTCACCCCTCCACTTT
.,.,TRBV12-3/TRBV12-4,TRBJ1-2,CARSLAVNYGYTF,TGTGCCAGGAGTTTAGCTGTCAACTATGGCTACACCTTC
many,TRBD1,TRBV5-4,TRBJ2-1,CASSLDRGNEQFF,TGTGCCAGCAGCTTGGACAGGGGTAATGAGCAGTTCTTC
.,TRBD2,TRBV4-1,TRBJ2-7,CASSHLDSTSGFDEQYF,TGCGCCAGCAGCCATCTCGACTCCACTAGCGGGTTTGACGAGCAGTACTTC
.,TRBD1,TRBV5-6,TRBJ1-2,CVSSWGQGTNYGYTF,TGTGTCAGCAGCTGGGGACAGGGGACTAACTATGGCTACACCTTC
many,.,TRBV20-1,TRBJ2-3,CSARGVGGEGLDTQYF,TGCAGTGCTAGAGGGGTCGGGGGAGAAGGTTTAGATACGCAGTATTTT
few,.,TRBV5-1,TRBJ1-1,CASSLFGHNTEAFF,TGCGCCAGCAGCTTGTTCGGACACAACACTGAAGCTTTCTTT
few,.,TRBV4-1,TRBJ1-2,CASSQASENYGYTF,TGCGCCAGCAGCCAAGCGTCAGAGAACTATGGCTACACCTTC
many,.,TRBV28,TRBJ2-5,CASSLSQAQETQYF,TGTGCCAGCAGTTTGTCCCAGGCCCAAGAGACCCAGTACTTC
few,.,TRBV28,TRBJ2-1,CASSSQPGSGEQFF,TGTGCCAGCAGCTCACAACCGGGTTCGGGAGAGCAGTTCTTC
few,.,TRBV5-1,TRBJ2-5,CASSTGQVERETQYF,TGCGCCAGCAGCACGGGCCAGGTGGAAAGAGAGACCCAGTACTTC
.,TRBD1,TRBV30,TRBJ2-1,CAWSPRGQGSQFF,TGTGCCTGGAGCCCACGGGGACAGGGTAGCCAGTTCTTC
.,TRBD1,TRBV14,TRBJ2-7,CASSQLGQGSYEQYF,TGTGCCAGCAGCCAACTGGGACAGGGGTCCTACGAGCAGTACTTC
.,TRBD2,TRBV5-1,TRBJ2-1,CASSPGGGEEQFF,TGCGCCAGCAGCCCGGGGGGGGGAGAAGAGCAGTTCTTC
few,.,TRBV7-9,TRBJ2-7,CASTLNTPGSEQYF,TGTGCCAGCACCTTAAATACTCCCGGTAGCGAGCAGTACTTC
.,.,TRBV7-8,TRBJ1-5,CASSLYSGEGQPQHF,TGTGCCAGCAGCTTATATTCAGGAGAGGGTCAGCCCCAGCATTTT
.,.,TRBV12-5,TRBJ2-7,CASGLFPGGEQYF,TGTGCTAGTGGTTTGTTTCCAGGGGGGGAGCAGTACTTC
few,TRBD2,TRBV11-1,TRBJ2-3,CASSHTSGGTASTDTQYF,TGTGCCAGCAGCCACACTAGCGGGGGGACCGCTAGCACAGATACGCAGTATTTT
few,.,TRBV12-3/TRBV12-4,TRBJ1-4,CASSSTTGNEKLFF,TGTGCCAGCAGCTCTACTACAGGGAACGAAAAACTGTTTTTT
.,.,TRBV27,TRBJ2-3,CASSFDREGRTQYF,TGTGCCAGCAGTTTCGACAGGGAGGGTCGTACGCAGTATTTT
.,.,TRBV7-9,TRBJ1-5,CASSRMGEGQPQHF,TGTGCCAGCAGTAGGATGGGTGAGGGTCAGCCCCAGCATTTT
.,.,TRBV6-6,TRBJ1-5,CASSYREQPQHF,TGTGCCAGCAGTTACCGGGAGCAGCCCCAGCATTTT
few,.,TRBV28,TRBJ1-6,CASSIGTFGSPLHF,TGTGCCAGCAGTATAGGGACATTTGGTTCACCCCTCCACTTT
few,.,TRBV2,TRBJ1-4,CASRGQIATNEKLFF,TGTGCCAGCAGAGGACAGATTGCAACTAATGAAAAACTGTTTTTT
few,.,TRBV13,TRBJ2-3,CASSSLVGSDTQYF,TGTGCCAGCAGCTCTCTCGTCGGGTCAGATACGCAGTATTTT
.,.,TRBV19,TRBJ2-2,CASTSYEDRNTGELFF,TGTGCCAGTACTTCGTATGAGGACAGGAACACCGGGGAGCTGTTTTTT
.,.,TRBV7-8,TRBJ2-1,CASSSLALTSYARDEQFF,TGTGCCAGCAGCTCCCTCGCCCTAACTAGCTATGCACGCGATGAGCAGTTCTTC
many,.,TRBV7-2,TRBJ2-2,CASSLGAGPMNTGELFF,TGTGCCAGCAGCTTAGGGGCAGGACCTATGAACACCGGGGAGCTGTTTTTT
.,.,TRBV11-3,TRBJ2-3,CASSSTFADTQYF,TGTGCCAGCAGCTCGACCTTCGCAGATACGCAGTATTTT
few,.,TRBV7-2,TRBJ2-2,CASSLTTAQNTGELFF,TGTGCCAGCAGCTTAACCACTGCCCAGAACACCGGGGAGCTGTTTTTT
many,TRBD1,TRBV5-1,TRBJ2-2,CASSVGQGGIGELFF,TGCGCCAGCAGCGTGGGACAGGGAGGGATCGGGGAGCTGTTTTTT
few,.,TRBV9,TRBJ1-1,CASSVQGSGSTEAFF,TGTGCCAGCAGCGTTCAGGGTAGCGGTAGCACTGAAGCTTTCTTT
few,.,TRBV12-3/TRBV12-4,TRBJ1-5,CASSPFFRATDSNQPQHF,TGTGCCAGCAGCCCCTTTTTTCGGGCCACGGATAGCAATCAGCCCCAGCATTTT
few,TRBD2,TRBV6-2/TRBV6-3,TRBJ2-1,CASSYSPGLAMF,TGTGCCAGCAGTTACTCGCCGGGACTAGCAATGTTC
few,.,TRBV12-3/TRBV12-4,TRBJ2-3,CASRLPPPADTQYF,TGTGCCAGCAGGCTACCTCCCCCCGCAGATACGCAGTATTTT
few,.,TRBV24-1,TRBJ2-5,CATRLRDQETQYF,TGTGCCACCAGACTAAGGGATCAAGAGACCCAGTACTTC
few,.,TRBV19,TRBJ2-2,CASKTRGTGELFF,TGTGCCAGTAAAACCCGGGGAACCGGGGAGCTGTTTTTT
few,.,TRBV6-2/TRBV6-3,TRBJ1-5,CASSDGRSNQPQHF,TGTGCCAGCAGTGATGGACGGAGCAATCAGCCCCAGCATTTT
few,.,TRBV7-3,TRBJ2-2,CASSSNRAVNTGELFF,TGTGCCAGCAGCTCGAACCGGGCCGTGAACACCGGGGAGCTGTTTTTT
many,.,TRBV7-9,TRBJ2-3,CAIIIGTGADTQYF,TGTGCCATCATCATAGGGACCGGGGCAGATACGCAGTATTTT
.,.,TRBV29-1,TRBJ2-3,CSVEWRLADTQYF,TGCAGCGTTGAATGGAGGCTTGCAGATACGCAGTATTTT
few,.,TRBV5-1,TRBJ1-2,CASSLQPRANYGYTF,TGCGCCAGCAGCTTGCAACCGAGAGCTAACTATGGCTACACCTTC
.,TRBD1,TRBV18,TRBJ2-7,CASSSPSRTGAYEQYF,TGTGCCAGCTCATCTCCATCAAGGACAGGGGCCTACGAGCAGTACTTC
.,.,TRBV7-6,TRBJ1-5,CASSLKGSWHQPQHF,TGTGCCAGCAGCTTGAAGGGTAGTTGGCATCAGCCCCAGCATTTT
.,.,TRBV4-1,TRBJ2-5,CANSRAESERGETQYF,TGCGCCAACAGCCGAGCAGAAAGCGAGAGGGGAGAGACCCAGTACTTC
.,TRBD1,TRBV5-1,TRBJ2-3,CASSSSTGQGTDTQYF,TGCGCCAGCAGCTCCTCGACAGGGCAAGGCACAGATACGCAGTATTTT